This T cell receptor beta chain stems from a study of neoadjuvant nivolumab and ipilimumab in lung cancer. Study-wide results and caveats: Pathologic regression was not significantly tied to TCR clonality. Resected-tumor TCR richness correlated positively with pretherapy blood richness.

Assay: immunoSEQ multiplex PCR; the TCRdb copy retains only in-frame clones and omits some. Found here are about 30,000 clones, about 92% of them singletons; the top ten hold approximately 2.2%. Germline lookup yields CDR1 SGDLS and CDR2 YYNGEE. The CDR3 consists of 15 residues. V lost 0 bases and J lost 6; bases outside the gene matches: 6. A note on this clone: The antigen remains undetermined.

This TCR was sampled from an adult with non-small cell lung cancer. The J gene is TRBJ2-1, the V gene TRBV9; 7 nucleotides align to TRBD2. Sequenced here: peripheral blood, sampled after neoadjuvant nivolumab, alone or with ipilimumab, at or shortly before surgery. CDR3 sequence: CASSVAGRRGNEQFF. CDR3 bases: TGTGCCAGCAGCGTAGCCGGGAGGCGAGGCAATGAGCAGTTCTTC. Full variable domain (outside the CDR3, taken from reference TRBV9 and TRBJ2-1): DSGVTQTPKHLITATGQRVTLRCSPRSGDLSVYWYQQSLDQGLQFLIQYYNGEERAKGNILERFSAQQFPDLHSELNLSSLELGDSALYFCASSVAGRRGNEQFFGPGTRLTVL.